This is a list of T cell receptor beta chains from one sample in a study of Ad26.COV2.S vaccination and SARS-CoV-2 variants. Clones were read by immunoSEQ multiplex PCR, and TCRdb kept only the in-frame ones, dropping some. The profile shows some 350,000 clones, 85% to 90% of them singletons. Sequenced material: peripheral blood, taken in a trial of Ad26.COV2.S vaccine versus placebo. The receptors here all came from a person aged 18-65 years who received the Ad26.COV2.S COVID-19 vaccine or a placebo. CDR3s include the opening cysteine and the closing phenylalanine or tryptophan. The D gene is left open where the match is weak. The size of a clone is reported for some rows only, either as once, few or many, or as a class for expanded clones.

J: TRBJ1-1; length: 13; size: NA; V: TRBV10-3; D: NA; CDR3: CAISDAGNTEAFF; DNA: TGTGCCATCAGTGATGCGGGCAACACTGAAGCTTTCTTT
J: TRBJ1-2; length: 13; size: NA; V: TRBV7-2; D: TRBD1; CDR3: CASSTGAGYGYTF; DNA: TGTGCCAGCTCAACAGGGGCGGGCTATGGCTACACCTTC
J: TRBJ1-2; length: 15; size: NA; V: TRBV2; D: NA; CDR3: CASSVLEASPYGYTF; DNA: TGTGCCAGCAGTGTCCTCGAAGCCAGTCCCTATGGCTACACCTTC
J: TRBJ1-3; length: 14; size: NA; V: TRBV10-2; D: NA; CDR3: CASSDQGEGNTIYF; DNA: TGCGCCAGCAGTGACCAGGGAGAGGGCAACACCATATATTTT
J: TRBJ2-2; length: 14; size: NA; V: TRBV29-1; D: TRBD1; CDR3: CSVDRPENTGELFF; DNA: TGCAGTGTGGACAGGCCCGAGAACACCGGGGAGCTGTTTTTT
J: TRBJ1-2; length: 13; size: few; V: TRBV4-2; D: NA; CDR3: CASSQDWDYGYTF; DNA: TGTGCCAGCAGCCAAGATTGGGACTATGGCTACACCTTC
J: TRBJ1-1; length: 13; size: NA; V: TRBV3-1/TRBV3-2; D: NA; CDR3: CASSRIGAEEAFF; DNA: TGTGCCAGCAGCCGCATAGGGGCAGAAGAAGCTTTCTTT
J: TRBJ2-1; length: 16; size: NA; V: TRBV6-1; D: TRBD2; CDR3: CASSENLERGGNEQFF; DNA: TGTGCCAGCAGTGAAAATTTGGAGCGGGGGGGCAATGAGCAGTTCTTC
J: TRBJ2-5; length: 15; size: NA; V: TRBV4-1; D: NA; CDR3: CASSPFVGYQETQYF; DNA: TGCGCCAGCAGCCCCTTTGTCGGGTACCAAGAGACCCAGTACTTC
J: TRBJ1-1; length: 13; size: NA; V: TRBV7-2; D: NA; CDR3: CASSLKPDLEAFF; DNA: TGTGCCAGCAGCTTAAAGCCGGACCTTGAAGCTTTCTTT
J: TRBJ1-2; length: 15; size: NA; V: TRBV4-3; D: NA; CDR3: CASSQDWQASYGYTF; DNA: TGCGCCAGCAGCCAAGATTGGCAGGCCTCCTATGGCTACACCTTC
J: TRBJ2-5; length: 16; size: NA; V: TRBV9; D: TRBD1; CDR3: CASSGRWTGGKETQYF; DNA: TGTGCCAGCAGCGGGCGGTGGACAGGGGGCAAAGAGACCCAGTACTTC
J: TRBJ2-3; length: 13; size: NA; V: TRBV4-1; D: NA; CDR3: CASSQDLLATQYF; DNA: TGCGCCAGCAGCCAAGATTTACTAGCTACGCAGTATTTT
J: TRBJ1-1; length: 11; size: NA; V: TRBV20-1; D: NA; CDR3: CSARIDVEAFF; DNA: TGCAGTGCCAGAATCGACGTCGAAGCTTTCTTT
J: TRBJ2-5; length: 19; size: NA; V: TRBV7-2; D: TRBD2; CDR3: CASRYTGTSGTWRGETQYF; DNA: TGTGCCAGCAGATATACCGGGACTAGCGGGACATGGCGGGGGGAGACCCAGTACTTC
J: TRBJ1-3; length: 19; size: NA; V: TRBV4-1; D: NA; CDR3: CASRQPTLRHPELGNTIYF; DNA: TGCGCCAGCAGACAACCGACCCTGAGGCATCCCGAATTGGGAAACACCATATATTTT
J: TRBJ1-1; length: 14; size: NA; V: TRBV27; D: NA; CDR3: CASSLGLLGAEAFF; DNA: TGTGCCAGCAGTTTAGGGCTGCTGGGGGCTGAAGCTTTCTTT
J: TRBJ1-5; length: 13; size: NA; V: TRBV6-2/TRBV6-3; D: NA; CDR3: CASSPGLRRPQHF; DNA: TGTGCCAGCAGCCCGGGACTCCGGAGGCCCCAGCATTTT
J: TRBJ2-1; length: 13; size: NA; V: TRBV18; D: TRBD2; CDR3: CASSLGLEYEQFF; DNA: TGTGCCAGCTCCCTGGGACTAGAGTATGAGCAGTTCTTC
J: TRBJ1-4; length: 14; size: NA; V: TRBV6-5; D: TRBD1; CDR3: CASSLDRDGEKLFF; DNA: TGTGCCAGCAGCTTAGACAGGGACGGGGAAAAACTGTTTTTT
J: TRBJ1-1; length: 13; size: NA; V: TRBV29-1; D: TRBD1; CDR3: CSVQQGAGTEAFF; DNA: TGCAGCGTTCAACAGGGGGCGGGGACTGAAGCTTTCTTT
J: TRBJ2-3; length: 14; size: few; V: TRBV7-2; D: TRBD2; CDR3: CASSLGGTSGTQYF; DNA: TGTGCCAGCAGCTTAGGGGGGACTAGCGGTACGCAGTATTTT
J: TRBJ1-1; length: 14; size: NA; V: TRBV18; D: NA; CDR3: CASSLGAMNTEAFF; DNA: TGTGCCAGCTCACTAGGGGCCATGAACACTGAAGCTTTCTTT
J: TRBJ2-1; length: 15; size: NA; V: TRBV7-2; D: NA; CDR3: CASSLEISSGNEQFF; DNA: TGTGCCAGCAGCTTAGAAATTTCTAGTGGAAATGAGCAGTTCTTC
J: TRBJ2-1; length: 16; size: NA; V: TRBV7-2; D: NA; CDR3: CASSPRGGRLNNEQFF; DNA: TGTGCCAGCAGCCCTAGGGGGGGTAGACTAAACAATGAGCAGTTCTTC
J: TRBJ1-1; length: 14; size: NA; V: TRBV19; D: TRBD1; CDR3: CASRTQGVNTEAFF; DNA: TGTGCCAGTAGGACACAGGGGGTGAACACTGAAGCTTTCTTT
J: TRBJ1-1; length: 13; size: few; V: TRBV7-3; D: NA; CDR3: CASSWTPLTEAFF; DNA: TGTGCCAGCAGCTGGACCCCGTTAACTGAAGCTTTCTTT
J: TRBJ1-1; length: 16; size: NA; V: TRBV11-2; D: NA; CDR3: CASSLGYPGSDTEAFF; DNA: TGTGCCAGCAGCTTAGGTTATCCGGGATCGGACACTGAAGCTTTCTTT
J: TRBJ2-3; length: 16; size: NA; V: TRBV3-1/TRBV3-2; D: TRBD2; CDR3: CASSQSAGPSTDTQYF; DNA: TGTGCCAGCAGCCAATCAGCGGGACCTAGCACAGATACGCAGTATTTT
J: TRBJ1-2; length: 16; size: NA; V: TRBV7-8; D: TRBD1; CDR3: CASSRHSGTGEDGYTF; DNA: TGTGCCAGCAGCCGCCACTCCGGGACAGGGGAGGATGGCTACACCTTC
J: TRBJ1-5; length: 12; size: NA; V: TRBV7-2; D: NA; CDR3: CASSIQGLPQHF; DNA: TGTGCCAGCAGCATACAGGGACTGCCCCAGCATTTT
J: TRBJ1-5; length: 14; size: NA; V: TRBV10-3; D: NA; CDR3: CAIRTEDSNQPQHF; DNA: TGTGCCATCAGGACAGAGGATAGCAATCAGCCCCAGCATTTT
J: TRBJ2-5; length: 11; size: NA; V: TRBV6-5; D: NA; CDR3: CASMGPKTQYF; DNA: TGTGCCAGCATGGGTCCCAAGACCCAGTACTTC
J: TRBJ2-3; length: 15; size: NA; V: TRBV11-1; D: TRBD2; CDR3: CASSLLSGSTDTQYF; DNA: TGTGCCAGCAGCTTACTTAGCGGGAGCACAGATACGCAGTATTTT
J: TRBJ1-5; length: 14; size: NA; V: TRBV5-5; D: NA; CDR3: CASSRTVPNQPQHF; DNA: TGTGCCAGCAGCAGGACAGTCCCCAATCAGCCCCAGCATTTT
J: TRBJ1-1; length: 15; size: few; V: TRBV3-1/TRBV3-2; D: TRBD1; CDR3: CASSQMDRRITEAFF; DNA: TGTGCCAGCAGCCAAATGGACAGGAGGATTACTGAAGCTTTCTTT
J: TRBJ1-2; length: 14; size: NA; V: TRBV6-5; D: TRBD1; CDR3: CASSLGQLAYGYTF; DNA: TGTGCCAGCAGCCTGGGACAGCTAGCCTATGGCTACACCTTC
J: TRBJ2-7; length: 15; size: NA; V: TRBV5-1; D: NA; CDR3: CASSLGQDGNYEQYF; DNA: TGCGCCAGCAGCTTGGGACAGGATGGGAACTACGAGCAGTACTTC
J: TRBJ2-1; length: 12; size: NA; V: TRBV7-2; D: TRBD2; CDR3: CASSPRLAEQFF; DNA: TGTGCCAGCAGCCCTAGACTAGCTGAGCAGTTCTTC
J: TRBJ2-3; length: 19; size: NA; V: TRBV9; D: NA; CDR3: CASSTSPRGSGSSTDTQYF; DNA: TGTGCCAGCAGCACGTCCCCCCGAGGGAGCGGATCTAGCACAGATACGCAGTATTTT
J: TRBJ1-1; length: 16; size: NA; V: TRBV7-8; D: NA; CDR3: CASSLVEIGKNTEAFF; DNA: TGTGCCAGCAGCTTAGTAGAAATAGGAAAGAACACTGAAGCTTTCTTT
J: TRBJ1-1; length: 11; size: NA; V: TRBV6-5; D: NA; CDR3: CASSRSTEAFF; DNA: TGTGCCAGCAGTCGGTCCACTGAAGCTTTCTTT
J: TRBJ1-1; length: 14; size: NA; V: TRBV5-4; D: NA; CDR3: CASSYDSQNTEAFF; DNA: TGTGCCAGCAGCTATGACAGCCAGAACACTGAAGCTTTCTTT
J: TRBJ2-1; length: 13; size: NA; V: TRBV2; D: TRBD2; CDR3: CASRGLAGNEQFF; DNA: TGTGCCAGCCGCGGGCTAGCGGGCAATGAGCAGTTCTTC
J: TRBJ2-5; length: 14; size: NA; V: TRBV9; D: NA; CDR3: CASSSPGSLETQYF; DNA: TGTGCCAGCAGCTCCCCAGGTAGCTTGGAGACCCAGTACTTC
J: TRBJ2-1; length: 13; size: NA; V: TRBV5-6; D: NA; CDR3: CASSSQNYNEQFF; DNA: TGTGCCAGCAGCTCGCAGAATTACAATGAGCAGTTCTTC
J: TRBJ2-3; length: 14; size: NA; V: TRBV6-1; D: TRBD1; CDR3: CASSETRSGGSKYF; DNA: TGTGCCAGCAGTGAAACTAGATCAGGGGGAAGCAAGTATTTT
J: TRBJ2-3; length: 14; size: once; V: TRBV21-1; D: NA; CDR3: CASSTLWGGDTQYF; DNA: TGTGCCAGCAGCACCTTATGGGGTGGAGATACGCAGTATTTT
J: TRBJ2-2; length: 13; size: NA; V: TRBV21-1; D: NA; CDR3: CASSERGTGELFF; DNA: TGTGCCAGCAGCGAACGCGGCACCGGGGAGCTGTTTTTT
J: TRBJ1-1; length: 14; size: NA; V: TRBV19; D: TRBD1; CDR3: CASSARTGFLEAFF; DNA: TGTGCCAGTAGTGCCCGGACAGGGTTCCTAGAAGCTTTCTTT
J: TRBJ1-3; length: 14; size: NA; V: TRBV27; D: TRBD1; CDR3: CASSPGTGRVTIYF; DNA: TGTGCCAGCAGTCCCGGGACAGGGCGGGTCACCATATATTTT
J: TRBJ2-2; length: 16; size: NA; V: TRBV6-6; D: TRBD1; CDR3: CASSHSGDRHTGELFF; DNA: TGTGCCAGCAGTCACTCTGGGGACAGGCACACCGGGGAGCTGTTTTTT
J: TRBJ2-1; length: 13; size: NA; V: TRBV12-3/TRBV12-4; D: NA; CDR3: CASSVWGGNEQFF; DNA: TGTGCCAGCAGTGTTTGGGGCGGCAATGAGCAGTTCTTC
J: TRBJ1-5; length: 17; size: NA; V: TRBV6-1; D: TRBD1; CDR3: CASSELTGGRGRQPQHF; DNA: TGTGCCAGCAGTGAATTGACAGGGGGCCGCGGTAGGCAGCCCCAGCATTTT